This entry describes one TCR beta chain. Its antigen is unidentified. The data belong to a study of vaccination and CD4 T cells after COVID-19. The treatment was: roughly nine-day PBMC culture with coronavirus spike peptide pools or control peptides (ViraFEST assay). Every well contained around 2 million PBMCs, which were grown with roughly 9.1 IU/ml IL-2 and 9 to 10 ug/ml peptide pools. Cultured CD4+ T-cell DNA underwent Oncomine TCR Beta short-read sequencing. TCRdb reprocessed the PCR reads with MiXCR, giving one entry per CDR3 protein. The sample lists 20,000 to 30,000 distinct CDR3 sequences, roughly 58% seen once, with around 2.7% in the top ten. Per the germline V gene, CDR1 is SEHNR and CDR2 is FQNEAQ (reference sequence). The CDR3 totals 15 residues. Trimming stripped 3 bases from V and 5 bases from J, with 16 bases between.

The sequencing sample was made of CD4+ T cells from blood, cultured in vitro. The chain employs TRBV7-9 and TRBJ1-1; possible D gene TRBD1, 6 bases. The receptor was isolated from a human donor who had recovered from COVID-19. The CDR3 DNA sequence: TGTGCCAGCAGCTTGGGGGTGGGGGCGCGGACTGAAGCTTTCTTT. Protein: CASSLGVGARTEAFF.